This T cell receptor beta chain is drawn from a study of T-cell memory formation after mild COVID-19. About the study: Clusters were largely donor specific.

TCRdb reanalysed the 5' RACE reads using MiXCR and keeps one entry per CDR3 protein. The sample lists 150,000 to 200,000 distinct CDR3 sequences, roughly 13% occurring once. The CDR3 contains 13 residues. Trimming stripped 6 bases from V and 7 bases from J, with 16 bases between. Per germline, CDR1 MNHNS and CDR2 SASEGT. Sequencing used PBMCs or a T cell subset sorted from them (not recorded which). The clonotype comes from a man between 18 and 29 years old who had mild COVID-19 (a few samples of this study predate the infection). Cell type and time point are not known. The chain links TRBV6-1 to TRBJ2-7, with a tentative D call TRBD2 (5 bases). The CDR3 spells CASRSGSSGEQYV. CDR3 sequence (DNA): TGTGCCAGCAGGTCCGGATCATCGGGAGAGCAGTACGTC.